This TCR beta chain was identified in a study of early T cells in non-severe SARS-CoV-2 infection. Whole-study context: The authors sequenced bulk RNA from unsorted whole blood, leaving chains unpaired.

Points from the study as a whole: VDJdb-based matching was biased toward anti-spike CD8 responses and missed private and CD4 specificities.

Attachment of unique molecular identifiers to individual cDNA molecules was performed. TCRdb called the 5' RACE reads again in MiXCR, with one record for every CDR3 protein. The top ten hold less than 7% of the sample, which has 88,000 or so distinct CDR3 sequences, about 15% seen once. Looked up from germline, CDR1 is SQVTM and CDR2 is ANQGSEA. After removal of 0 bases from V and 0 bases from J, the junction contained 4 bases not matched to a gene. The CDR3 is 16 amino acids. Of note for this clonotype: Its target is unknown.

This receptor was obtained from an adult who was a healthcare worker with PCR-confirmed SARS-CoV-2 infection or an uninfected control (not recorded which). This rearrangement joins TRBV29-1 to TRBJ2-1; 8 nucleotides line up with TRBD1. The material sequenced was whole blood. CDR3 residues: CSVEDHTGGSYNEQFF. Here the CDR3 DNA reads TGCAGCGTTGAAGATCACACAGGGGGCTCCTACAATGAGCAGTTCTTC.